This TCR beta chain was sequenced during a study of shared clonotypes between healthy human individuals. This CDR3 is 14 amino acids long. Trimming cost V 6 bases and J 4 bases; bases outside gene matches: 9. CDR1 and CDR2 from the germline V gene are SGHRS and YFSETQ. Each subset's genomic DNA was shared equally among a number of immunoSEQ plates. Method: immunoSEQ multiplex PCR; TCRdb's copy keeps in-frame clones and lacks some. This sample has over 850,000 clones, with around 78% found just once. The chain has TRBV5-1 and TRBJ2-7, with 8 bases aligning to TRBD1. The TCR was taken from a man younger than 35 in good health. Some clones in this sample may be carry-over from other donors' samples. Sample: memory CD4+ T cells from PBMCs. The subset here: CD45RA-negative fraction. DNA for the CDR3: TGCGCCAGCACCGGGACAGGCTACCCTTACGAGCAGTACTTC. Protein product: CASTGTGYPYEQYF.